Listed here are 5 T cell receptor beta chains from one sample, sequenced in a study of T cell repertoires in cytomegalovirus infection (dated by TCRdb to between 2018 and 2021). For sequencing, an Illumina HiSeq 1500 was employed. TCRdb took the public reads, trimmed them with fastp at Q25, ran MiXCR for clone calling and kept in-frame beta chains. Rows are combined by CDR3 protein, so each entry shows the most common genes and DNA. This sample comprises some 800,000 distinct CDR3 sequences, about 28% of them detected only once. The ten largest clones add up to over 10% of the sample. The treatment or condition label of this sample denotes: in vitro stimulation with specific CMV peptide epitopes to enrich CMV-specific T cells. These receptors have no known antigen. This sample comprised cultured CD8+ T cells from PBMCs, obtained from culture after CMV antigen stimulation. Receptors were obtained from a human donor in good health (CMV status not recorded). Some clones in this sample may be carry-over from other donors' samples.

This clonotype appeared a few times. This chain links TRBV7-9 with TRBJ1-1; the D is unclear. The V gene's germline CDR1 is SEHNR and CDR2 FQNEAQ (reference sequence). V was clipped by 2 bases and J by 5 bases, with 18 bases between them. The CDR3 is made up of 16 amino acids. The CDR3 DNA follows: TGTGCCAGCAGCTTAAGGGTAGGGAACGCGCGGACTGAAGCTTTCTTT. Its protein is CASSLRVGNARTEAFF.

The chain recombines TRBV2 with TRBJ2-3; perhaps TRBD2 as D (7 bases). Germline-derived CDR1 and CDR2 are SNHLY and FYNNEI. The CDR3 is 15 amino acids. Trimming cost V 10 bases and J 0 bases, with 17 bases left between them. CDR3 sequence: CAKGGMGDSTDTQYF. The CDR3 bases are TGTGCCAAGGGGGGGATGGGGGATAGCACAGATACGCAGTATTTT.

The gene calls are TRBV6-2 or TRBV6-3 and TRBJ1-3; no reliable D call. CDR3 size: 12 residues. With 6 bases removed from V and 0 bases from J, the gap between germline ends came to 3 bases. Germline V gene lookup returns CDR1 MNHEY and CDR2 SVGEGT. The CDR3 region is CASRSSGNTIYF. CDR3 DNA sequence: TGTGCCAGCAGGAGCTCTGGAAACACCATATATTTT.

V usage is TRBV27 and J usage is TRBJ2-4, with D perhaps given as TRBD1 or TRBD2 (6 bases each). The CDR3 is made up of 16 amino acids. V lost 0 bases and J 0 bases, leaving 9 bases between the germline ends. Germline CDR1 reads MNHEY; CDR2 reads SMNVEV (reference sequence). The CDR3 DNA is TGTGCCAGCAGTTTATCCGGGGGCCTAGCCAAAAACATTCAGTACTTC. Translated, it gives CASSLSGGLAKNIQYF.

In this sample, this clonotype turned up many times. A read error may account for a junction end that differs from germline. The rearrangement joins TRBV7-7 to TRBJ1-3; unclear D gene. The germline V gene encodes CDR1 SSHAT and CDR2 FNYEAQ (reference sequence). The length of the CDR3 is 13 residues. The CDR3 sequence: CASSLKVGNTIYF. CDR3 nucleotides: TGTGCTAGCAGCTTAAAAGTTGGAAACACCATATATTTT.